The next 8 T cell receptor beta chains were all read from a single sample in a study of T cell responses to AZD1222 COVID-19 vaccine. Measured with immunoSEQ multiplex PCR; TCRdb has only the in-frame clones, and not every one. The sample includes 85,000 to 90,000 clones, around 91% seen only once; the top ten take 5.2%. This sample comprised peripheral blood, obtained on day 0 of MenACWY control vaccination. These receptors were collected from an adult in good health.

V is TRBV7-9 and J is TRBJ1-2; D gene ambiguous. The CDR3 runs 14 residues. Trimming shortened V by 5 bases and J by 5 bases, and 15 bases separated the two germline ends. CDR1 and CDR2 (germline): SEHNR, FQNEAQ (reference sequence). The CDR3 loop reads CASSRGGDDYGYTF. The CDR3 bases are TGTGCCAGCAGCCGAGGCGGAGATGATTATGGCTACACCTTC.

This chain uses TRBV3-1 (or the pseudogene TRBV3-2) with TRBJ2-3; unclear D gene. Germline-derived CDR1 and CDR2 are LGHDT and YNNKEL (reference sequence). The CDR3 has 13 residues. Trimming shortened V by 4 bases and J by 4 bases, and 9 bases separated the two germline ends. Here the CDR3 reads CASSPLSPDTQYF. CDR3 DNA: TGTGCCAGCAGCCCCCTTTCCCCAGATACGCAGTATTTT.

The rearrangement joins TRBV4-2 to TRBJ1-6, with D possibly being TRBD1 (6 bases). Deletions cut 2 bases from V and 7 bases from J, with 18 bases between. The V gene's germline CDR1 is LGHNA and CDR2 YNFKEQ. This CDR3 is built from 17 residues. The CDR3 DNA is TGTGCCAGCAGCCAATTAGGGACACCCTCCCAGAATTCACCCCTCCACTTT. Amino acid sequence: CASSQLGTPSQNSPLHF.

The chain employs TRBV19 and TRBJ1-6, with 8 bases that match TRBD1. Trimming removed 4 bases from V and 7 bases from J; junction bases left unmatched: 3. The CDR3 sequence is 14 residues long. The V gene's germline CDR1 is LNHDA and CDR2 SQIVND (reference sequence). The CDR3 nucleotides read TGTGCCAGTAGTAAGGACAGGGACAATTCACCCCTCCACTTT. This encodes CASSKDRDNSPLHF.

V gene TRBV5-4 combines with J gene TRBJ1-1; D uncertain. V dropped 5 bases and J dropped 0 bases, with 11 bases sitting between them. Germline values: CDR1 SGHNT, CDR2 YYREEE (reference sequence). CDR3 length: 14 amino acids. DNA for the CDR3: TGTGCCAGCAGTAACGATCCGGTGAACACTGAAGCTTTCTTT. It codes for CASSNDPVNTEAFF.

V usage is TRBV6-5 and J usage is TRBJ2-3; D is unclear. Germline CDR1 reads MNHEY; CDR2 reads SVGAGI. The length of the CDR3 is 15 residues. Trimming cost V 7 bases and J 0 bases, with 14 bases left between them. CDR3 in DNA: TGTGCCAGCACCCCAAAGGCTACTAGCACAGATACGCAGTATTTT. Its protein product is CASTPKATSTDTQYF.

The chain employs TRBV27 and TRBJ1-4; 10 nucleotides match TRBD1. V dropped 3 bases and J dropped 0; count of bases not matched to a gene: 4. The CDR3 length is 17 residues. Germline loops: CDR1 MNHEY, CDR2 SMNVEV (reference sequence). The CDR3 region is CASSLGQGRSTNEKLFF. CDR3 nucleotides: TGTGCCAGCAGTTTGGGACAGGGGCGCTCAACTAATGAAAAACTGTTTTTT.

The chain links TRBV19 to TRBJ2-2; possible D gene TRBD1, 6 bases. The CDR3 has 15 amino acids. Germline V lookup: CDR1 LNHDA, CDR2 SQIVND (reference sequence). V was trimmed by 7 bases and J by 1 base, leaving 13 bases between them. This CDR3 is CASTFGGQNTGELFF. CDR3 sequence (DNA): TGTGCCAGTACCTTTGGGGGACAGAACACCGGGGAGCTGTTTTTT.